Listed below are T cell receptor beta chains from one sample, sequenced in a study of early T cells in non-severe SARS-CoV-2 infection. TCRdb reprocessed the 5' RACE reads via MiXCR and lists one record per CDR3 protein. The sample has approximately 50,000 distinct CDR3 sequences, 7% to 8% seen once. Source material: whole blood. These receptors all stem from an adult who was a healthcare worker with PCR-confirmed SARS-CoV-2 infection or an uninfected control (not recorded which). Both conserved end residues are part of each CDR3. The D gene is left open where the match is weak. Not every row has a clone size; where given, it reads once, few, many or a size class.

>TRBV20-1|NA|many|TRBJ1-1
CSARTSKTGTSMNTEAFF
TGCAGTGCTAGAACCTCCAAAACAGGGACCTCAATGAACACTGAAGCTTTCTTT
>TRBV12-5|TRBD1|many|TRBJ2-3
CASGRGTGGNADTQYF
TGTGCTAGTGGTCGAGGGACAGGGGGCAACGCAGATACGCAGTATTTT
>TRBV12-3/TRBV12-4|TRBD2|NA|TRBJ2-5
CASSFRRGGGETQYF
TGTGCCAGCAGTTTCCGACGGGGGGGAGGAGAGACCCAGTACTTC
>TRBV6-5|NA|many|TRBJ1-1
CASSYSRGNTEAFF
TGTGCCAGCAGTTACTCGCGGGGAAACACTGAAGCTTTCTTT
>TRBV30|TRBD2|NA|TRBJ2-7
CAWSKRTSGGAEQYF
TGTGCCTGGAGTAAAAGGACTAGCGGGGGGGCTGAGCAGTACTTC
>TRBV27|TRBD1|many|TRBJ1-6
CASSVDRGHSPLHF
TGTGCCAGCAGTGTCGACAGGGGGCATTCACCCCTCCACTTT
>TRBV10-1|NA|many|TRBJ2-5
CASSEVPGETQYF
TGCGCCAGCAGTGAGGTACCCGGGGAGACCCAGTACTTC
>TRBV6-5|NA|NA|TRBJ1-1
CASSYAGEAFF
TGTGCCAGCAGTTACGCAGGTGAAGCTTTCTTT
>TRBV7-9|TRBD1|medium-sized|TRBJ1-1
CASSDDRDEVFF
TGTGCCAGCAGCGACGACAGGGATGAAGTTTTCTTT
>TRBV28|NA|many|TRBJ2-7
CASTLGIYERQYF
TGTGCCAGTACGTTGGGTATCTACGAAAGACAGTACTTC
>TRBV24-1|NA|few|TRBJ1-5
CATSDGRGSSNQPQHF
TGTGCCACCAGTGATGGCAGGGGATCGAGCAATCAGCCCCAGCATTTT
>TRBV12-3/TRBV12-4|NA|many|TRBJ1-5
CASTLRRGGNQPQHF
TGTGCCAGCACCTTACGGAGGGGTGGGAATCAGCCCCAGCATTTT
>TRBV24-1|TRBD1|many|TRBJ2-1
CATSDPGTGGSYNEQFF
TGTGCCACCAGTGACCCCGGGACAGGGGGCTCCTACAATGAGCAGTTCTTC
>TRBV6-6|TRBD1|many|TRBJ1-1
CASSPRQGSSRNTEAFF
TGTGCCAGCAGTCCACGACAGGGATCTAGTAGGAACACTGAAGCTTTCTTT
>TRBV30|TRBD2|NA|TRBJ2-3
CAWSPGLAGSTDTQYF
TGTGCCTGGAGTCCCGGACTAGCGGGCTCCACAGATACGCAGTATTTT
>TRBV27|NA|many|TRBJ1-5
CASSFRQPQHF
TGTGCCAGCAGTTTCCGTCAGCCCCAGCATTTT
>TRBV30|NA|many|TRBJ1-1
CAWSGTDMNTEAFF
TGTGCCTGGAGTGGGACAGATATGAACACTGAAGCTTTCTTT
>TRBV12-3/TRBV12-4|TRBD1|NA|TRBJ1-2
CASSPRTGPNYGYTF
TGTGCCAGCAGTCCTCGGACAGGGCCGAACTATGGCTACACCTTC
>TRBV28|NA|few|TRBJ2-7
CATRAPATYEQYF
TGTGCCACCCGGGCTCCGGCTACCTACGAGCAGTACTTC
>TRBV12-3/TRBV12-4|NA|many|TRBJ2-1
CASSFDGLEQFF
TGTGCCAGCAGTTTCGATGGGTTGGAGCAGTTCTTC
>TRBV10-3|NA|many|TRBJ1-6
CAISESLDSPLHF
TGTGCCATCAGTGAGTCGCTAGATTCACCCCTCCACTTT
>TRBV12-3/TRBV12-4|NA|NA|TRBJ1-4
CASSSGGEKLFF
TGTGCCAGCAGTTCGGGGGGTGAAAAACTGTTTTTT
>TRBV27|NA|many|TRBJ2-7
CASSSSTGTNDEQYF
NA
>TRBV3-1|NA|many|TRBJ1-1
CASSPQPGYRVAEAFF
TGTGCCAGCAGCCCACAACCCGGCTACAGGGTCGCTGAAGCTTTCTTT
>TRBV5-5|NA|NA|TRBJ2-2
CASSTNPRSGTGELFF
TGTGCCAGCAGCACCAATCCACGGTCGGGCACCGGGGAGCTGTTTTTT
>TRBV29-1|TRBD1|many|TRBJ1-1
CSVRQGNTEAFF
TGCAGCGTTCGACAGGGGAACACTGAAGCTTTCTTT
>TRBV5-1|NA|few|TRBJ2-4
CASSLRGINIQYF
TGCGCCAGCAGCTTAAGGGGGATAAACATTCAGTACTTC
>TRBV4-1|TRBD1|many|TRBJ2-7
CASSTGQGFYEQYF
TGCGCCAGCAGTACTGGACAGGGATTCTACGAGCAGTACTTC
>TRBV11-3|TRBD2|NA|TRBJ2-1
CASSFTGTSSEQFF
TGTGCCAGCAGCTTCACCGGGACTAGCAGTGAGCAGTTCTTC
>TRBV30|TRBD1|many|TRBJ1-2
CAWRHLQGRDGYTF
TGTGCCTGGAGACACCTACAGGGGAGGGATGGCTACACCTTC
>TRBV20-1|TRBD2|NA|TRBJ2-1
CSAARLAGGLGNEQFF
TGCAGTGCCGCCAGACTAGCGGGGGGGCTGGGCAATGAGCAGTTCTTC
>TRBV2|NA|NA|TRBJ2-5
CASSGGRETQYF
TGTGCCAGCAGTGGCGGTCGGGAGACCCAGTACTTC
>TRBV29-1|TRBD2|NA|TRBJ2-5
CSVEGRLSSGGAVRETQYF
TGCAGCGTTGAAGGCCGACTTTCTAGCGGGGGGGCGGTTAGAGAGACCCAGTACTTC
>TRBV11-2|NA|few|TRBJ2-5
CASSLDGRQQETQYF
TGTGCCAGCAGCTTAGACGGCAGGCAGCAAGAGACCCAGTACTTC
>TRBV2|NA|many|TRBJ2-7
CANRAQLNYEQYF
TGTGCCAACAGAGCCCAATTAAATTACGAGCAGTACTTC